A single sample is the source of the 23 T cell receptor beta chains below, sequenced in a study of blood T cell repertoires in COVID-19. TCRdb's copy holds only in-frame clones and misses some; the assay was immunoSEQ multiplex PCR. The data contain more than 85,000 clones, around three quarters of them singletons. The sequencing input was peripheral blood. The receptors come from a human donor in a cohort sampled during active or convalescent COVID-19.

A few counts support this clone. The chain links TRBV28 to TRBJ2-1; TRBD1 matches at 10 bases. The germline V gene encodes CDR1 MDHEN and CDR2 SYDVKM. The CDR3 is made up of 13 amino acids. Trimming removed 3 bases from V and 14 bases from J; junction bases left unmatched: 7. The CDR3 loop reads CASSFSSTGGEFF. The CDR3 coding sequence is TGTGCCAGCAGTTTCTCTTCGACAGGGGGCGAGTTCTTC.

The rearrangement joins TRBV28 to TRBJ1-5; D call uncertain. The V and J ends lost 6 bases and 1 base respectively, with 7 bases between them. Germline values: CDR1 MDHEN, CDR2 SYDVKM. The CDR3 loop spans 13 amino acids. The DNA for the CDR3 is TGTGCCAGCAGCCGGTACAGCAATCAGCCCCAGCATTTT. Its translation: CASSRYSNQPQHF.

The J gene is TRBJ2-1, the V gene TRBV6-2 or TRBV6-3; 14 bases are a match to TRBD2. The CDR3 runs to 20 residues. CDR1 and CDR2 (germline): MNHEY, SVGEGT. Germline trimming cut 4 bases from V and 11 bases from J; bases unmatched to any gene: 22. This CDR3 is CASSFRAQTGTSGGNLQQFF. Here the CDR3 DNA reads TGTGCCAGCAGTTTCCGAGCTCAAACCGGGACTAGCGGGGGTAATCTTCAGCAGTTCTTC.

This clone occurred many times. The chain has TRBV3-1 (or the pseudogene TRBV3-2) and TRBJ1-2; perhaps TRBD1 as D (5 bases). The CDR3 is 15 amino acids. V was trimmed by 5 bases and J by 6 bases, leaving 19 bases between them. Germline lookup yields CDR1 LGHDT and CDR2 YNNKEL (reference sequence). CDR3 protein: CASSGRGRAVHGYTF. Written as DNA, the CDR3 is TGTGCCAGCAGCGGTCGAGGCAGGGCCGTCCATGGCTACACCTTC.

The chain has TRBV9 and TRBJ1-1, with no clear D. This CDR3 region has 15 residues. Germline V gene data show CDR1 as SGDLS and CDR2 as YYNGEE. V was cut by 3 bases and J by 4 bases, with 16 bases left in between. The CDR3 sequence is CASSAAGRSGTEAFF. The DNA of the CDR3 is TGTGCCAGCAGCGCGGCGGGCCGGAGTGGCACTGAAGCTTTCTTT.

The chain has TRBV7-2 and TRBJ2-1; D is unclear. CDR1 is SGHTA, CDR2 FQGNSA, per germline. This CDR3 is built from 12 residues. Trimming took 3 bases from V and 4 from J, leaving 4 bases between them. The CDR3 sequence: CASSFYYNEQFF. CDR3 bases: TGTGCCAGCAGCTTTTATTACAATGAGCAGTTCTTC.

The V gene is TRBV19, the J gene TRBJ2-5, with 9 bases aligning to TRBD2. With 6 bases clipped from V and 1 base from J, the junction kept 3 bases outside the gene matches. This CDR3 contains 14 residues. The germline gives CDR1 LNHDA, CDR2 SQIVND (reference sequence). The CDR3, as DNA: TGTGCCAGTAGGCTAGCGGGGACCCAAGAGACCCAGTACTTC. Its protein product is CASRLAGTQETQYF.

This chain uses TRBV3-1 (or the pseudogene TRBV3-2) with TRBJ2-7, with D possibly being TRBD2 (5 bases). Trimming removed 0 bases at V and 0 bases at J, with 18 bases between. The germline V gene has CDR1 LGHDT and CDR2 YNNKEL (reference sequence). This CDR3 has 18 residues. The DNA for the CDR3 is TGTGCCAGCAGCCAAGAGAGGGTACCGACTCCTTTCTCCTACGAGCAGTACTTC. This codes for CASSQERVPTPFSYEQYF.

This CDR3 reads CASSIGQGPGTGELFF. The CDR3 nucleotides are TGTGCCAGCAGCATAGGACAGGGGCCGGGCACCGGGGAGCTGTTTTTT. The chain uses TRBV5-5 and TRBJ2-2; 9 nucleotides agree with TRBD1. Per germline, CDR1 SGHKS and CDR2 YYEKEE (reference sequence). CDR3 size: 16 residues. The V segment lost 4 bases and the J segment 4 bases; nucleotides outside the gene matches: 8.

The chain links TRBV4-3 to TRBJ2-7; D unclear. Trimming removed 3 bases at V and 0 bases at J, with 27 bases between. CDR1 and CDR2 from the germline V gene are LGHNA and YSLEER. The CDR3 covers 20 residues. This CDR3 reads CASSQEPARSRSVSSYEQYF. The DNA of the CDR3 is TGCGCCAGCAGCCAGGAACCGGCTAGGAGCCGCTCCGTTAGCTCCTACGAGCAGTACTTC.

This clone was observed a few times. The chain links TRBV25-1 to TRBJ2-7; possible D gene TRBD1, 5 bases. V was trimmed by 6 bases and J by 3 bases, leaving 9 bases between them. The CDR3 covers 12 residues. Germline assignment: CDR1 MGHDK and CDR2 SYGVNS. CDR3: CASRETGYEQYF. CDR3 nucleotides: TGTGCCAGCAGAGAAACAGGCTACGAGCAGTACTTC.

This chain uses TRBV11-2 with TRBJ2-4; 7 nucleotides align to TRBD2. The junction had 10 bases not matched to a gene; V was cut back by 7 bases and J by 7 bases. The CDR3 runs 14 residues. CDR1 SGHAT and CDR2 FQNNGV come from the germline V gene. The CDR3 nucleotides read TGTGCCAGCACCCCGATGAGGACTAGGAACATTCAGTACTTC. It translates to CASTPMRTRNIQYF.

The DNA for the CDR3 is TGTGCCAGCAGCTTAGAGTCCCCCTCCGTCTCTAGCGGGAGGGCCCAGTACTTC. This gives the protein CASSLESPSVSSGRAQYF. The rearrangement joins TRBV7-2 to TRBJ2-5; TRBD2 matches 12 bases. The germline V gene encodes CDR1 SGHTA and CDR2 FQGNSA. The CDR3 has 18 amino acids. V was pared by 1 base and J by 9 bases, with 15 bases of the junction left unmatched. Supplemented by reference TRBV7-2 and TRBJ2-5, the full variable domain reads GAGVSQSPSNKVTEKGKDVELRCDPISGHTALYWYRQSLGQGLEFLIYFQGNSAPDKSGLPSDRFSAERTGGSVSTLTIQRTQQEDSAVYLCASSLESPSVSSGRAQYFGPGTRLLVL.

The chain has TRBV28 and TRBJ1-5; D is uncertain. V was clipped by 7 bases and J by 5 bases, with 15 bases between them. CDR1 MDHEN and CDR2 SYDVKM come from the germline V gene. CDR3 length: 14 amino acids. The CDR3 nucleotides are TGTGCCAGCAACCGAAACAGCCTCCATCAGCCCCAGCATTTT. Translation gives CASNRNSLHQPQHF. Full variable domain (rest looked up from reference TRBV28 and TRBJ1-5): DVKVTQSSRYLVKRTGEKVFLECVQDMDHENMFWYRQDPGLGLRLIYFSYDVKMKEKGDIPEGYSVSREKKERFSLILESASTNQTSMYLCASNRNSLHQPQHFGDGTRLSIL.

The CDR3 is CASRVFSGSFTGELFF. The CDR3, as DNA: TGTGCCAGTCGTGTCTTTAGCGGGAGTTTCACCGGGGAGCTGTTTTTT. This chain uses TRBV19 with TRBJ2-2; 9 bases agree with TRBD2. CDR1 is LNHDA, CDR2 SQIVND, per germline (reference sequence). Trimming took 8 bases from V and 4 from J; bases not matched to a gene: 11. The CDR3 length is 16 residues. The variable domain in full, completed from reference TRBV19 and TRBJ2-2, reads DGGITQSPKYLFRKEGQNVTLSCEQNLNHDAMYWYRQDPGQGLRLIYYSQIVNDFQKGDIAEGYSVSREKKESFPLTVTSAQKNPTAFYLCASRVFSGSFTGELFFGEGSRLTVL.

This clone came up once. The chain carries TRBV19 and TRBJ2-3; 8 bases line up with TRBD2. Trimming took 7 bases from V and 2 from J; bases not matched to a gene: 8. This CDR3 has 15 residues. From germline, CDR1 is LNHDA and CDR2 SQIVND (reference sequence). CDR3 amino acids: CASKRSGSFTDTQYF. The CDR3 region has the DNA TGTGCCAGTAAGAGGAGCGGGAGTTTCACAGATACGCAGTATTTT.

The chain couples TRBV19 to TRBJ2-5, with D perhaps matching TRBD1 (7 bases). Trimming took 4 bases from V and 1 from J, leaving 25 bases between them. CDR1 is LNHDA, CDR2 SQIVND, per germline (reference sequence). The CDR3 consists of 19 residues. The CDR3 coding sequence is TGTGCCAGTAGTACAAGGACAGGCGGGAACGCGGGACGCCAAGAGACCCAGTACTTC. Protein product: CASSTRTGGNAGRQETQYF.

The chain joins TRBV7-6 to TRBJ1-1, with TRBD1 as a possible D gene (5 bases). The germline V gene encodes CDR1 SGHVS and CDR2 FNYEAQ. Trimming shortened V by 0 bases and J by 5 bases, and 10 bases separated the two germline ends. This CDR3 has 14 residues. The CDR3 protein is CASSLAIPGTEAFF. The CDR3 nucleotides are TGTGCCAGCAGCTTAGCGATTCCAGGGACTGAAGCTTTCTTT. Full variable domain (missing parts from reference TRBV7-6 and TRBJ1-1): GAGVSQSPRYKVTKRGQDVALRCDPISGHVSLYWYRQALGQGPEFLTYFNYEAQQDKSGLPNDRFSAERPEGSISTLTIQRTEQRDSAMYRCASSLAIPGTEAFFGQGTRLTVV.

The rearrangement joins TRBV2 to TRBJ2-4; 8 bases fit TRBD2. V lost 2 bases and J lost 8; bases outside the gene matches: 14. This CDR3 comprises 17 residues. CDR1 and CDR2 (germline): SNHLY, FYNNEI. The CDR3 region has the DNA TGTGCCAGCAGTGAAACGAGACTAGAGCGGGAGAGAGACATTCAGTACTTC. Amino acid sequence: CASSETRLERERDIQYF.

The chain employs TRBV4-3 and TRBJ1-1; D is uncertain. Germline CDR1 LGHNA, CDR2 YSLEER. The CDR3 has 16 amino acids. V gave up 0 bases and J gave up 1 base, with 12 bases separating them. The CDR3 DNA is TGCGCCAGCAGCCAAGATCCTCACGGTTCGAACACTGAAGCTTTCTTT. Translating it yields CASSQDPHGSNTEAFF.

The CDR3: CATSDFPPSGKGGYTF. CDR3 sequence (DNA): TGTGCCACCAGTGATTTTCCCCCCTCAGGGAAAGGAGGCTACACCTTC. The chain uses TRBV24-1 and TRBJ1-2, with D possibly matching TRBD1 (5 bases). Trimming shortened V by 1 base and J by 8 bases, and 19 bases separated the two germline ends. The CDR3 has 16 amino acids. Looked up from germline, CDR1 is KGHDR and CDR2 is SFDVKD.

In this sample, this clone turned up once. This rearrangement joins TRBV19 to TRBJ2-5; D may be TRBD1 (6 bases). Germline CDR1 and CDR2: LNHDA and SQIVND (reference sequence). The CDR3 is 13 residues long. Trimming took off 4 bases at V and 5 bases at J, with 11 bases between the two ends. The CDR3 sequence is CASSRDMGETQYF. The DNA for the CDR3 is TGTGCCAGTAGTAGGGACATGGGGGAGACCCAGTACTTC.

The chain employs TRBV4-1 and TRBJ1-5; D possibly corresponds to TRBD1 (5 bases). V lost 0 bases and J 0 bases, leaving 15 bases between the germline ends. The CDR3 covers 18 residues. Germline assignment: CDR1 MGHRA and CDR2 YSYEKL. As DNA, the CDR3 is TGCGCCAGCAGCCAAGACACTACAGGCACATATAGCAATCAGCCCCAGCATTTT. Translation: CASSQDTTGTYSNQPQHF.